The sequence of this T cell receptor beta chain was determined in a study of cytotoxic CD8 clonotypes in ibrutinib-treated CLL. The CDR3 extends over 15 amino acids. Germline CDR1 SGHRS, CDR2 YFSETQ. Losses at the gene ends were 0 bases for V and 5 bases for J; bases not matched to a gene: 7. The repertoire was sequenced with immunoSEQ multiplex PCR; TCRdb's copy has only in-frame clones and lacks some. This sample has approximately 120,000 clones; 84% occur once, and the top ten carry 2.5% to 3.5%. Source: PBMCs, taken after 24 months of ibrutinib treatment. The rearrangement joins TRBV5-1 to TRBJ2-7, with TRBD1 identical over 8 bases. This clonotype was obtained from a human donor with chronic lymphocytic leukemia. The CDR3 protein is CASSLVGQGANEQYF. The CDR3 DNA reads as TGCGCCAGCAGCTTGGTTGGGCAGGGGGCAAACGAGCAGTACTTC. The entire variable domain, with the rest obtained from reference TRBV5-1 and TRBJ2-7, is as follows: KAGVTQTPRYLIKTRGQQVTLSCSPISGHRSVSWYQQTPGQGLQFLFEYFSETQRNKGNFPGRFSGRQFSNSRSEMNVSTLELGDSALYLCASSLVGQGANEQYFGPGTRLTVT.